This T cell receptor (beta chain) was documented in a study of regulatory T cells in long-lasting Graves disease. General study points: The study found lower TCR diversity in persistent Graves' patients than in newly diagnosed ones.

Worth noting for this clonotype: The target antigen is unknown.

Trimming removed 5 bases from V and 2 bases from J; junction bases left unmatched: 7. This CDR3 has 16 residues. The germline gives CDR1 SGHRS, CDR2 YFSETQ. Time point given: persistent/refractory GD, antithyroid drugs over 5 years with positive TRAb. TCR sequences were obtained from RNA taken from PBMCs. Roughly 9.8 milliliters of peripheral blood went into EDTA tubes. Combining iRepertoire HTBI primers with Arm-PCR of CDR3 regions, the authors built TCR beta libraries. TCRdb redid the calling of the multiplex PCR reads with MiXCR, one entry per CDR3 protein. Of under 450,000 distinct CDR3 sequences listed, roughly 25% were seen once; the top ten hold around a quarter.

This chain connects TRBV5-1 to TRBJ2-2; TRBD1 aligns across 9 bases. The sample in question was peripheral blood mononuclear cells (PBMCs), obtained when the disease was refractory, from a patient treated with antithyroid drugs. The receptor was derived from a woman in her forties with Graves disease. The CDR3 bases are TGCGCCAGCAGATTTTGGACAGGGGAAAACACCGGGGAGCTGTTTTTT. This translates into CASRFWTGENTGELFF. The complete variable domain, with remaining parts taken from reference TRBV5-1 and TRBJ2-2, reads KAGVTQTPRYLIKTRGQQVTLSCSPISGHRSVSWYQQTPGQGLQFLFEYFSETQRNKGNFPGRFSGRQFSNSRSEMNVSTLELGDSALYLCASRFWTGENTGELFFGEGSRLTVL.